What follows describes a single TCR beta chain. The record originates from a study of blood T cell repertoires in COVID-19. In the study overall: PBMCs, B-cell-depleted T cells, or T cells provided the cDNA or gDNA that made up the material.

Participant ages covered about 18 to 95 years across about 25 US areas. Each participant's cohort was designated according to participant-reported clinical history. V was trimmed by 6 bases and J by 1 base, leaving 17 bases between them. CDR3 length: 15 amino acids. Germline V lookup: CDR1 SGHTS, CDR2 YDEGEE. Method: immunoSEQ multiplex PCR; TCRdb's copy keeps in-frame clones and lacks some. The sample shows 400,000 or so clones, less than 95% of them seen only once. This sequence joins TRBV5-8 and TRBJ2-7, with D unresolved. The receptor was derived from a man aged 18 to 29 who had recovered from COVID-19. The sample comprised PBMCs or T cells enriched from blood (not recorded which). The DNA of the CDR3 is TGTGCCAGCACCTCTACCATAGCCGGGTCCTACGAGCAGTACTTC. It is translated as CASTSTIAGSYEQYF.